This TCR beta chain was identified in a study of long-term antiretroviral therapy in people with HIV. Study-level points and caveats: No data were available on ART adherence, viral resistance or therapy changes. Relative to transplant donor controls, diversity remained lower despite increasing after ART. Collection of the blood, which took place between the mid-2000s and the late 2010s, possibly occurred under older ART regimens.

From germline, CDR1 is SGHNT and CDR2 YYREEE (reference sequence). V was pared by 0 bases and J by 4 bases, with 16 bases between. This CDR3 comprises 16 residues. An immunoSEQ assay, version v3.0, was performed at survey level. This table comes from immunoSEQ multiplex PCR, and its TCRdb copy is limited to in-frame clones, with some not included. The sample lists some 20,000 clones, approximately 89% occurring once. Remarks on this clone: Its target is unknown.

The receptor's source is a man aged 35 to 55 with HIV. The source was unsorted PBMCs, collected 0.5 years after starting antiretroviral therapy. The V and J genes are TRBV5-4 and TRBJ1-2; no reliable D call. The CDR3 DNA sequence: TGTGCCAGCAGCTTGGGGGGAGGGAGTGCGGGCTATGGCTACACCTTC. Translating it yields CASSLGGGSAGYGYTF.